The 31 T cell receptor beta chains given below trace back to one sample, sequenced in a study of T cell responses to AZD1222 COVID-19 vaccine. Only in-frame clones appear in the TCRdb table, and some are missing; sequencing was by immunoSEQ multiplex PCR. Found here are around 140,000 clones, 93% of them singletons; the top ten hold just over 5%. Material: peripheral blood, obtained on day 0 of AZD1222 vaccination. The receptors shown here come from an adult in good health.

V is TRBV4-1 and J is TRBJ1-1; no definite D call. The germline V gene has CDR1 MGHRA and CDR2 YSYEKL. This CDR3 contains 14 residues. The germline V and J ends were trimmed by 3 bases and 1 base, with 9 bases remaining between them. As DNA, the CDR3 is TGCGCCAGCAGCCACGGGGTGTCGAACACTGAAGCTTTCTTT. Protein: CASSHGVSNTEAFF.

The chain recombines TRBV7-9 with TRBJ1-1; TRBD1 matches 9 bases. Germline V gives CDR1 SEHNR, CDR2 FQNEAQ (reference sequence). V shed 5 bases, J shed 11 bases, and the junction held 12 bases outside the gene matches. There are 14 residues in the CDR3. The CDR3: CASSVLRDRAEAFF. CDR3 DNA: TGTGCCAGCAGCGTCCTGCGGGACAGGGCAGAGGCTTTCTTT.

The V call is TRBV10-3, the J call TRBJ2-2; tentatively, D is TRBD2 (5 bases). The germline V and J ends were trimmed by 3 bases and 3 bases, with 17 bases remaining between them. The CDR3 covers 17 residues. Germline CDR1 is ENHRY and CDR2 is SYGVKD. The CDR3 nucleotides are TGTGCCATCAGTGACCCCTCCGGGATGCGGGACACCGGGGAGCTGTTTTTT. Translated: CAISDPSGMRDTGELFF.

This rearrangement joins TRBV9 to TRBJ2-1, with D possibly being TRBD1 (6 bases). V lost 0 bases, J lost 4 bases, and 14 bases lay in between. The CDR3 is 16 residues long. Per the germline V gene, CDR1 is SGDLS and CDR2 is YYNGEE. As DNA, the CDR3 is TGTGCCAGCAGCGTAGAAGGGGGAAGGGCGTACAATGAGCAGTTCTTC. Its protein is CASSVEGGRAYNEQFF.

The chain links TRBV10-1 to TRBJ2-7, with 8 nucleotides matching TRBD1. The J segment lost 2 bases and the V segment lost 5 bases, leaving 8 bases of the junction unmatched. In germline, CDR1 is WNHNN, CDR2 SYGVQD (reference sequence). This CDR3 is built from 15 residues. The CDR3 DNA reads TGCGCCAGCAGTATGACCGGGACAGGTCCCTACGAGCAGTACTTC. It yields the protein CASSMTGTGPYEQYF.

The J gene is TRBJ2-1, the V gene TRBV3-1 (or the pseudogene TRBV3-2); D is uncertain. The V gene's germline CDR1 is LGHDT and CDR2 YNNKEL (reference sequence). This CDR3 is built from 13 residues. V dropped 5 bases and J dropped 7 bases, with 12 bases sitting between them. CDR3 protein: CASSSVPRNEQFF. CDR3 coding DNA: TGTGCCAGCAGCTCCGTCCCCCGTAATGAGCAGTTCTTC.

The V and J genes are TRBV13 and TRBJ2-7; D tentatively reads TRBD1 or TRBD2 (5 bases each). V was clipped by 8 bases and J by 0 bases, with 11 bases between them. The V gene's germline CDR1 is PRHDT and CDR2 FYEKMQ (reference sequence). The CDR3 runs 13 residues. CDR3 protein: CASSGPRSYEQYF. DNA for the CDR3: TGTGCCAGCTCGGGACCCCGCTCCTACGAGCAGTACTTC. The variable domain in full, with the rest retrieved from reference TRBV13 and TRBJ2-7, is AAGVIQSPRHLIKEKRETATLKCYPIPRHDTVYWYQQGPGQDPQFLISFYEKMQSDKGSIPDRFSAQQFSDYHSELNMSSLELGDSALYFCASSGPRSYEQYFGPGTRLTVT.

V and J are TRBV19 and TRBJ1-1; 10 bases fit TRBD1. The CDR3 sequence is 13 residues long. CDR1 is LNHDA, CDR2 SQIVND, per germline (reference sequence). After removal of 5 bases from V and 5 bases from J, the junction contained 2 bases not matched to a gene. CDR3 sequence: CASSDRGRTEAFF. CDR3 sequence (DNA): TGTGCCAGTAGTGACAGGGGGCGAACTGAAGCTTTCTTT.

This chain connects TRBV4-2 to TRBJ2-1; tentatively, D is TRBD1 (6 bases). This CDR3 has 15 amino acids. Between the trimmed V and J ends, which lost 1 base and 2 bases, there was a span of 9 bases. Germline V gene lookup returns CDR1 LGHNA and CDR2 YNFKEQ. The CDR3 spells CASSQGGLTYNEQFF. CDR3 sequence (DNA): TGTGCCAGCAGCCAAGGGGGGCTAACCTACAATGAGCAGTTCTTC.

The chain recombines TRBV19 with TRBJ1-2; D not certain. CDR3 length: 12 residues. V shed 10 bases and J shed 4 bases, with 13 bases lying between them. The germline gives CDR1 LNHDA, CDR2 SQIVND (reference sequence). The CDR3 sequence is CATLGRSYGYTF. The CDR3 region has the DNA TGTGCCACCCTCGGACGGAGCTATGGCTACACCTTC.

This clone has only one observation. The chain uses TRBV7-9 and TRBJ1-5; TRBD1 might be the D (6 bases). The CDR3 has 14 residues. V was trimmed by 5 bases and J by 5 bases, leaving 13 bases between them. Germline lookup yields CDR1 SEHNR and CDR2 FQNEAQ (reference sequence). The CDR3 sequence is CASSMRSGDQPQHF. As DNA, the CDR3 is TGTGCCAGCAGCATGAGGTCAGGGGATCAGCCCCAGCATTTT.

The genes are TRBV27 and TRBJ1-4, with 9 bases aligning to TRBD1. Germline CDR1 is MNHEY and CDR2 is SMNVEV (reference sequence). The CDR3 totals 14 residues. The V segment lost 6 bases and the J segment 8 bases; nucleotides outside the gene matches: 7. The CDR3 DNA sequence: TGTGCCAGCAGGGGGACAGGGACGTTAGAAAAACTGTTTTTT. It encodes CASRGTGTLEKLFF.

This clone showed up just once. This chain links TRBV4-2 with TRBJ2-1, with TRBD2 matching over 12 bases. J was trimmed by 8 bases and V by 1 base; bases with no gene match: 3. From germline, CDR1 is LGHNA and CDR2 YNFKEQ. The CDR3 sequence is 15 residues long. The CDR3 sequence is CASSQGLAGVHEQFF. CDR3 in DNA: TGTGCCAGCAGCCAAGGACTAGCGGGAGTGCATGAGCAGTTCTTC.

V and J are TRBV30 and TRBJ1-1; 9 positions match TRBD1. Germline assignment: CDR1 GTSNPN and CDR2 SVGIG (reference sequence). The V and J ends lost 5 bases and 6 bases, in that order; junction bases with no gene match: 10. The CDR3 runs 14 residues. The CDR3 is CAWGAGTGRAEAFF. The DNA for the CDR3 is TGTGCCTGGGGGGCCGGGACAGGGAGGGCTGAAGCTTTCTTT.

V and J are TRBV19 and TRBJ1-2, with D hard to call. CDR1 is LNHDA and CDR2 is SQIVND in the germline V gene (reference sequence). V lost 4 bases and J lost 1, with 7 bases in between. The CDR3 runs to 13 residues. The CDR3 sequence is CASSTGFNYGYTF. DNA of the CDR3: TGTGCCAGTAGTACAGGTTTTAACTATGGCTACACCTTC.

V usage is TRBV5-4 and J usage is TRBJ2-7, with D possibly called TRBD1 or TRBD2 (5 bases each). Germline assignment: CDR1 SGHNT and CDR2 YYREEE (reference sequence). The CDR3 has 15 residues. V was trimmed by 1 base and J by 0 bases, leaving 11 bases between them. The CDR3 DNA reads TGTGCCAGCAGCTTGCGGGGCCATTCCTCCTACGAGCAGTACTTC. Translating it yields CASSLRGHSSYEQYF.

This sequence joins TRBV19 and TRBJ2-7, with TRBD2 identical over 7 bases. Germline trimming cut 4 bases from V and 3 bases from J; bases unmatched to any gene: 3. The CDR3 runs 13 residues. Germline lookup yields CDR1 LNHDA and CDR2 SQIVND (reference sequence). CDR3 sequence (DNA): TGTGCCAGTAGTACACAGCGGGGCTACGAGCAGTACTTC. Translating gives CASSTQRGYEQYF.

The rearrangement joins TRBV5-6 to TRBJ2-3; D ambiguous. Germline-derived CDR1 and CDR2 are SGHDT and YYEEEE. This CDR3 has 17 amino acids. The V gene lost 1 base and the J gene lost 2 bases, with 17 bases spanning the gap. This CDR3 is CASSLYRRVLTTDTQYF. The CDR3 DNA reads as TGTGCCAGCAGCTTGTACCGGAGAGTACTTACCACAGATACGCAGTATTTT.

The chain couples TRBV5-5 to TRBJ2-7; 8 nucleotides match TRBD1. The CDR3 loop spans 15 amino acids. Germline CDR1 SGHKS, CDR2 YYEKEE (reference sequence). V dropped 4 bases and J dropped 1; count of bases not matched to a gene: 7. The CDR3 loop reads CASSLGQGGSYEQYF. The CDR3 DNA reads as TGTGCCAGCAGCCTAGGACAGGGAGGTTCCTACGAGCAGTACTTC.

This clone turned up a few times. The genes are TRBV6-4 and TRBJ2-7; 10 bases align to TRBD2. After removal of 3 bases from V and 4 bases from J, the junction contained 3 bases not matched to a gene. Germline V gene sequence: CDR1 MRHNA, CDR2 SNTAGT. This CDR3 spans 14 amino acids. As DNA, the CDR3 is TGTGCCAGCAGTGAGGAAGCGGGAGGGTACGAGCAGTACTTC. Its protein is CASSEEAGGYEQYF.

V is TRBV28 and J is TRBJ2-2; 7 bases map to TRBD2. From germline, CDR1 is MDHEN and CDR2 SYDVKM. J lost 2 bases, V lost 3 bases, and 6 bases had no gene match. CDR3 length: 16 residues. CDR3 DNA sequence: TGTGCCAGCAGTTTTAAGGGAGGGAGAAACACCGGGGAGCTGTTTTTT. Encoded protein: CASSFKGGRNTGELFF.

The chain links TRBV7-9 to TRBJ2-3; TRBD1 might be the D (5 bases). The CDR3 has 13 amino acids. From germline, CDR1 is SEHNR and CDR2 FQNEAQ (reference sequence). V lost 5 bases, J lost 5 bases, and 11 bases lay in between. CDR3: CASSPPGIDTQYF. Written as DNA, the CDR3 is TGTGCCAGCAGCCCACCAGGGATAGATACGCAGTATTTT.

By sample share, this clone is medium-sized. V usage is TRBV29-1 and J usage is TRBJ1-1; the D is unclear. CDR3 length: 13 residues. Germline V gene data show CDR1 as SQVTM and CDR2 as ANQGSEA. V shed 4 bases and J shed 1 base, with 10 bases lying between them. CDR3 sequence: CSVGWASNTEAFF. Here the CDR3 DNA reads TGCAGCGTTGGCTGGGCGTCGAACACTGAAGCTTTCTTT.

This clone was seen more than once but under ten times. The chain couples TRBV9 to TRBJ2-1, with D perhaps matching TRBD1 (6 bases). CDR1 is SGDLS and CDR2 is YYNGEE in the germline V gene. The CDR3 is 19 amino acids. Trimming took 4 bases from V and 1 from J, leaving 24 bases between them. CDR3: CASSPGLGAVLISYNEQFF. The CDR3 DNA is TGTGCCAGCAGCCCCGGGCTGGGGGCCGTCCTCATTTCCTACAATGAGCAGTTCTTC.

The chain links TRBV19 to TRBJ2-5; TRBD2 might be the D (6 bases). Per the germline V gene, CDR1 is LNHDA and CDR2 is SQIVND (reference sequence). The germline V and J ends were trimmed by 5 bases and 2 bases, with 9 bases remaining between them. There are 13 residues in the CDR3. Here the CDR3 DNA reads TGTGCCAGTAGTCCAGGGAGGCAAGAGACCCAGTACTTC. It yields the protein CASSPGRQETQYF. The complete variable domain, with remaining parts taken from reference TRBV19 and TRBJ2-5, reads DGGITQSPKYLFRKEGQNVTLSCEQNLNHDAMYWYRQDPGQGLRLIYYSQIVNDFQKGDIAEGYSVSREKKESFPLTVTSAQKNPTAFYLCASSPGRQETQYFGPGTRLLVL.

The chain employs TRBV15 and TRBJ2-7; a weak D match, TRBD1 (6 bases). CDR3 size: 13 residues. Germline V lookup: CDR1 LNHNV, CDR2 YYDKDF (reference sequence). Trimming took 3 bases from V and 4 from J, leaving 10 bases between them. In nucleotides, the CDR3 is TGTGCCACCAGCAGGGGGACACTTTACGAGCAGTACTTC. It codes for CATSRGTLYEQYF.

The gene calls are TRBV27 and TRBJ2-7; tentatively, D is TRBD2 (6 bases). The CDR3 contains 12 residues. Looked up from germline, CDR1 is MNHEY and CDR2 is SMNVEV (reference sequence). V was shortened by 8 bases and J by 3 bases, with 11 bases between the two germline ends. In DNA, the CDR3 is TGTGCCAGCGGGAGGCACCTCTACGAGCAGTACTTC. Translated: CASGRHLYEQYF.

The J gene is TRBJ2-1, the V gene TRBV29-1; 11 nucleotides line up with TRBD1. With 7 bases clipped from V and 9 bases from J, the junction kept 8 bases outside the gene matches. Looked up from germline, CDR1 is SQVTM and CDR2 is ANQGSEA. CDR3 length: 13 residues. The CDR3 DNA reads as TGCAGCGCCCCGGGACAGGGGGGTACTGAGCAGTTCTTC. This gives the protein CSAPGQGGTEQFF.

V and J are TRBV5-5 and TRBJ1-6; a weak D match, TRBD1 (5 bases). The CDR3 contains 15 residues. The germline gives CDR1 SGHKS, CDR2 YYEKEE (reference sequence). Trimming took 1 base from V and 8 from J, leaving 13 bases between them. Here the CDR3 DNA reads TGTGCCAGCAGCTTGTATAGACAGCTAGATTCACCCCTCCACTTT. Translating it yields CASSLYRQLDSPLHF.

The chain recombines TRBV10-3 with TRBJ1-5; no firm D call. Deletions cut 7 bases from V and 1 base from J, with 11 bases between. CDR1 and CDR2 from the germline V gene are ENHRY and SYGVKD. This CDR3 is built from 14 residues. The CDR3 DNA follows: TGTGCCATCAAGAGGGCGGGCAGCAATCAGCCCCAGCATTTT. Protein product: CAIKRAGSNQPQHF.

This clone was counted a few times. The chain joins TRBV9 to TRBJ2-7, with 8 bases matching TRBD2. The length of the CDR3 is 15 residues. The trim removed 4 bases at V and 5 bases at J, leaving 11 bases unmatched. From germline, CDR1 is SGDLS and CDR2 YYNGEE. CDR3 sequence reads: CASSPFGTSSNEQYF. The CDR3, as DNA: TGTGCCAGCAGCCCGTTTGGGACTAGTTCCAACGAGCAGTACTTC.